This T cell receptor (beta chain) was captured by sequencing in a study of T cell responses to AZD1222 COVID-19 vaccine. V was cut by 5 bases and J by 3 bases, with 11 bases left in between. Germline loops: CDR1 MNHEY, CDR2 SVGAGI. This CDR3 has 13 residues. As concerns this clone: Its antigen is not identified.

Study-wide results and caveats: Mostly white British, mostly female donors; authors suggested clonal diversity may be underestimated. All repertoire sampling was performed exclusively after the peak T cell response. CD4 TCRs linked to vaccination spanned spike, dominating at 160-218 and 743-854.

The assay was immunoSEQ multiplex PCR, and TCRdb's table has in-frame clones only and misses some. Of under 50,000 clones detected, 80% to 90% appear once; the ten largest clones hold about 27%. The input for sequencing was peripheral blood, taken 28 days after the second dose of the MenACWY control vaccine. This chain uses TRBV6-5 with TRBJ2-7; tentatively, D is TRBD1 (6 bases). This TCR derives from an adult who received the MenACWY meningococcal vaccine as a control. CDR3 nucleotides: TGTGCCAGCAGTATAACAGGGAGCTACGAGCAGTACTTC. It codes for CASSITGSYEQYF.